This T cell receptor (beta chain) was documented in a study of cytomegalovirus exposure and HLA in healthy donors. For the study at large: In an early release, HLA-typed donors contributed roughly 85 million unique TCR sequences.

V lost 3 bases, J lost 7 bases, and 5 bases stayed unmatched. The germline V gene encodes CDR1 SGHTA and CDR2 FQGNSA. This CDR3 comprises 13 residues. The PCR contained 60 Vbeta and 13 Jbeta primers. Clones were sequenced by immunoSEQ multiplex PCR, and TCRdb holds only the in-frame ones, with some missing. The sample lists over 80,000 clones; roughly four fifths were seen once. Samples came from healthy bone marrow donors. This clone came up a few times. As yet, its antigen is unknown. General study findings and limits: In a later analysis, HLA-associated TCR beta chains were more clonally expanded than equally common others. Cytomegalovirus-associated status was assigned to about 150 TCR beta chains.

The specimen was PBMCs. The sequence was collected from a man aged 45-65 years in good health and CMV-seronegative. V is TRBV7-2 and J is TRBJ1-2; 7 bases match TRBD1. CDR3: CASSLRQGLGYTF. In DNA form, the CDR3 reads TGTGCCAGCAGCTTGAGACAGGGTCTTGGCTACACCTTC.